Listed below are T cell receptor beta chains from one sample, sequenced in a study of blood T cell repertoires in COVID-19. Assay used: immunoSEQ multiplex PCR; TCRdb lists only in-frame clones, some missing. Of roughly 300,000 clones listed, just under 90% are singletons. Sample: peripheral blood. The receptors here all came from a young woman with COVID-19, enrolled during active disease. Each CDR3 is given with its conserved first and last residue. D genes are given only for firm matches. Rows may omit the clone size; those that give it use once, few, many or a size class.

J | size | D | V | CDR3 | DNA
TRBJ2-1 | . | . | TRBV24-1 | CATSDQLASAYNEQFF | TGTGCCACCAGTGATCAACTAGCATCCGCCTACAATGAGCAGTTCTTC
TRBJ2-2 | . | TRBD2 | TRBV15 | CATSREGAGTNTGELFF | TGTGCCACCAGCAGAGAGGGAGCGGGGACGAACACCGGGGAGCTGTTTTTT
TRBJ2-1 | . | . | TRBV5-1 | CASSLARAWDEQFF | TGCGCCAGCAGCTTAGCCAGGGCGTGGGATGAGCAGTTCTTC
TRBJ2-5 | . | TRBD1 | TRBV19 | CASSLITGGQETQYF | TGTGCCAGTAGTTTGATCACAGGGGGCCAAGAGACCCAGTACTTC
TRBJ1-5 | . | TRBD1 | TRBV5-8 | CASSPRGTVNQPQHF | TGTGCCAGCAGCCCCCGGGGGACAGTGAATCAGCCCCAGCATTTT
TRBJ2-7 | . | TRBD1 | TRBV5-6 | CASSRGQGSYEQYF | TGTGCCAGCAGCAGGGGACAGGGTTCCTACGAGCAGTACTTC
TRBJ1-2 | . | TRBD1 | TRBV6-5 | CASRDRETYGYTF | TGTGCCAGCAGGGACAGGGAAACCTATGGCTACACCTTC
TRBJ1-5 | . | TRBD1 | TRBV6-7 | CATRQGGMLSNQPQHF | TGTGCCACCCGACAGGGGGGAATGTTGAGCAATCAGCCCCAGCATTTT
TRBJ1-1 | few | TRBD1 | TRBV6-5 | CASRTGAKTEAFF | TGTGCCAGCAGGACAGGGGCGAAAACTGAAGCTTTCTTT
TRBJ2-2 | . | . | TRBV5-1 | CASSAWAGANTGELFF | TGCGCCAGCAGCGCTTGGGCAGGGGCGAACACCGGGGAGCTGTTTTTT
TRBJ1-2 | . | TRBD1 | TRBV18 | CASSPTGTGNYGYTF | TGTGCCAGCTCACCTACCGGGACAGGGAACTATGGCTACACCTTC
TRBJ2-1 | few | . | TRBV7-2 | CASSLAGGTSYNEQFF | TGTGCCAGCAGCTTAGCTGGTGGCACCTCCTACAATGAGCAGTTCTTC
TRBJ1-2 | . | . | TRBV6-5 | CASSYGAQGLYGYTF | TGTGCCAGCAGTTACGGGGCACAGGGACTATATGGCTACACCTTC
TRBJ1-1 | . | . | TRBV28 | CASIEGYYTEAFF | TGTGCCAGCATCGAGGGTTACTACACTGAAGCTTTCTTT
TRBJ2-1 | . | . | TRBV5-5 | CASSFGPAGSAYNEQFF | TGTGCCAGCAGCTTCGGCCCGGCAGGGTCAGCCTACAATGAGCAGTTCTTC
TRBJ1-5 | . | TRBD1 | TRBV19 | CASNTGGAGGRRQPQHF | TGTGCCAGTAACACTGGAGGGGCAGGGGGCAGAAGACAGCCCCAGCATTTT
TRBJ2-1 | . | TRBD2 | TRBV11-2 | CASSPLAGAYNEQFF | TGTGCCAGCAGCCCTCTAGCGGGAGCTTACAATGAGCAGTTCTTC
TRBJ1-5 | few | . | TRBV11-2 | CASNDLDTVKGGNQPQHF | TGTGCCAGCAACGACCTGGACACAGTTAAGGGGGGCAATCAGCCCCAGCATTTT
TRBJ1-6 | . | . | TRBV30 | CGGSFYNSPLHF | TGTGGCGGGTCGTTCTATAATTCACCCCTCCACTTT
TRBJ1-1 | . | . | TRBV6-2/TRBV6-3 | CASSSQGKNTEAFF | TGTGCCAGCAGTTCTCAGGGAAAGAACACTGAAGCTTTCTTT
TRBJ1-4 | . | . | TRBV11-2 | CASSLDLEKLFF | TGTGCCAGCAGCTTAGATCTGGAAAAACTGTTTTTT
TRBJ2-5 | . | . | TRBV7-8 | CASSLAVARQGAQYF | TGTGCCAGCAGCTTAGCGGTTGCGCGGCAAGGGGCCCAGTACTTC
TRBJ1-1 | . | . | TRBV6-5 | CASRATGMNTEAFF | TGTGCCAGCAGGGCCACAGGGATGAACACTGAAGCTTTCTTT
TRBJ1-5 | few | . | TRBV2 | CASNTPGKPQHF | TGTGCCAGCAACACACCAGGGAAGCCCCAGCATTTT
TRBJ1-1 | . | TRBD1 | TRBV29-1 | CSVTGGWTEAFF | TGCAGCGTTACAGGGGGCTGGACTGAAGCTTTCTTT
TRBJ1-2 | . | TRBD1 | TRBV6-5 | CASRAGGNVYGYTF | TGTGCCAGCAGAGCAGGGGGCAATGTCTATGGCTACACCTTC
TRBJ2-1 | . | TRBD2 | TRBV4-2 | CASSHLGSGGINEQFF | TGTGCCAGCAGCCACCTGGGGAGCGGGGGAATCAATGAGCAGTTCTTC
TRBJ2-6 | . | TRBD2 | TRBV7-2 | CASSLRGGGSSGANVLTF | TGTGCCAGCAGCTTAAGGGGCGGGGGGTCCTCTGGGGCCAACGTCCTGACTTTC
TRBJ2-3 | . | TRBD2 | TRBV9 | CASSVVPSGGTDTQYF | TGTGCCAGCAGCGTAGTTCCTAGCGGGGGCACAGATACGCAGTATTTT
TRBJ2-3 | . | . | TRBV15 | CATSTGQTVTDTQYF | TGTGCCACCAGCACAGGACAGACCGTCACAGATACGCAGTATTTT
TRBJ2-3 | . | TRBD1 | TRBV5-1 | CASSRTGISSDTQYF | TGCGCCAGCAGCCGGACAGGCATTTCGTCAGATACGCAGTATTTT
TRBJ1-1 | few | TRBD1 | TRBV6-5 | CASSSLDRGLTEAFF | TGTGCCAGCAGTTCCTTGGACAGGGGGCTTACTGAAGCTTTCTTT
TRBJ2-3 | . | . | TRBV7-8 | CASSLALGRGAADTQYF | TGTGCCAGCAGCTTAGCGCTCGGGCGGGGAGCCGCAGATACGCAGTATTTT
TRBJ2-3 | . | TRBD2 | TRBV30 | CAWQTSGPDTQYF | TGTGCCTGGCAGACTAGCGGCCCAGATACGCAGTATTTT
TRBJ1-1 | . | TRBD1 | TRBV19 | CASTSLPSGQDTEAFF | TGTGCCAGTACCTCTCTCCCCTCTGGACAGGACACTGAAGCTTTCTTT
TRBJ1-1 | . | . | TRBV28 | CASNLRNTEAFF | TGTGCCAGCAACCTCAGGAACACTGAAGCTTTCTTT
TRBJ1-2 | . | . | TRBV25-1 | CASLSDSSGYTF | TGTGCCAGCCTTTCGGACAGCTCTGGCTACACCTTC
TRBJ1-5 | . | . | TRBV29-1 | CSVVTGGNQPQHF | TGCAGCGTTGTGACGGGGGGCAATCAGCCCCAGCATTTT
TRBJ2-5 | . | . | TRBV20-1 | CSASIQRETQYF | TGCAGTGCTAGTATTCAGAGGGAGACCCAGTACTTC
TRBJ2-1 | . | TRBD2 | TRBV19 | CASNIGGGTYNEQFF | TGTGCCAGTAATATTGGCGGGGGGACTTACAATGAGCAGTTCTTC
TRBJ2-2 | . | . | TRBV7-9 | CASQGFGELFF | TGTGCCAGTCAGGGGTTCGGGGAGCTGTTTTTT
TRBJ1-6 | . | . | TRBV7-2 | CASSLDRTINSPLHF | TGTGCCAGCAGCTTAGACAGGACAATAAATTCACCCCTCCACTTT
TRBJ1-6 | . | TRBD1 | TRBV15 | CATSRPTGGNSPLHF | TGTGCCACCAGCAGGCCAACAGGGGGTAATTCACCCCTCCACTTT
TRBJ1-1 | . | TRBD1 | TRBV6-2/TRBV6-3 | CASSMTGPWNTEAFF | TGTGCCAGCAGTATGACAGGGCCTTGGAACACTGAAGCTTTCTTT